This T cell receptor beta chain was identified during a study of shared clonotypes between healthy human individuals. For every subset, genomic DNA was evenly distributed across several immunoSEQ plates. Clones were sequenced by immunoSEQ multiplex PCR, and TCRdb holds only the in-frame ones, with some missing. Of some 630,000 clones in the sample, around 96% were seen once. Terminally differentiated effector memory CD45RA+ cells were excluded from the naive CD8 cells, which were CD45RO-negative and positively selected for CCR7. Trimming stripped 2 bases from V and 7 bases from J, with 10 bases between. This CDR3 comprises 13 residues. CDR1 is MNHNS, CDR2 SASEGT, per germline.

Sequencing was done on a sample of naive CD8+ T cells sorted from blood. This chain connects TRBV6-1 to TRBJ2-3; D uncertain. This receptor was obtained from a woman in her twenties or thirties in good health. The CDR3 region is CASSESSYYTQYF. CDR3 in DNA: TGTGCCAGCAGTGAAAGCTCATACTATACGCAGTATTTT.